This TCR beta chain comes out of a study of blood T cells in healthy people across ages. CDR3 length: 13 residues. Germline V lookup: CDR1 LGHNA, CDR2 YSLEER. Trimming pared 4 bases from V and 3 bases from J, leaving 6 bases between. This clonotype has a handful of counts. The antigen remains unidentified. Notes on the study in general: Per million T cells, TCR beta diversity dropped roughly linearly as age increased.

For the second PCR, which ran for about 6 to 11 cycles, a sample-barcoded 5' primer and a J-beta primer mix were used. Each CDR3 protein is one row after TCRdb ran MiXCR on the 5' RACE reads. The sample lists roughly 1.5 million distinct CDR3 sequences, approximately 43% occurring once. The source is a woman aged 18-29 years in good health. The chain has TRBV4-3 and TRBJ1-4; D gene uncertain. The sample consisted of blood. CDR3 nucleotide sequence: TGCGCCAGCAGCCCCCGGTCTAATGAAAAACTGTTTTTT. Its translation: CASSPRSNEKLFF.